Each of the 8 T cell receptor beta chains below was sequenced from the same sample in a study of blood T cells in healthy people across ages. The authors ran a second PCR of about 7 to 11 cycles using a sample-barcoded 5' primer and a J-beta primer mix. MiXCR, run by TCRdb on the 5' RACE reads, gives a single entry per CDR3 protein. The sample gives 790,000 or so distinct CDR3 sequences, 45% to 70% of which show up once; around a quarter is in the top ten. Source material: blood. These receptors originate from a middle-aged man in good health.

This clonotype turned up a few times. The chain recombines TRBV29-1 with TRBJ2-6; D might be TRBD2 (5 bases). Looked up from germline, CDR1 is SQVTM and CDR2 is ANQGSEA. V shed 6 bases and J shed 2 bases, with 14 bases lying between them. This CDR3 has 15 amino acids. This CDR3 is CSVPVNGAGANVLTF. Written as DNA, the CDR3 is TGCAGCGTACCCGTGAACGGGGCTGGGGCCAACGTCCTGACTTTC.

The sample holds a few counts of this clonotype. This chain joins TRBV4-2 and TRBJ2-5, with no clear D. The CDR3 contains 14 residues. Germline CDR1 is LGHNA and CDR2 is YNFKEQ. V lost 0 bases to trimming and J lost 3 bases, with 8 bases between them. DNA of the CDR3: TGTGCCAGCAGCCAAGATGGACCCGAAGAGACCCAGTACTTC. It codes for CASSQDGPEETQYF.

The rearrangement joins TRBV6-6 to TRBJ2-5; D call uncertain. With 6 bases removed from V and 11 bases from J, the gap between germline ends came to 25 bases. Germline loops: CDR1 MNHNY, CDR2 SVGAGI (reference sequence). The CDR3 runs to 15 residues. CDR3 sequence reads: CASRASLSTTDEQYF. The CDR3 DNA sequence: TGTGCCAGCAGGGCGTCACTATCTACAACGGATGAGCAGTACTTC.

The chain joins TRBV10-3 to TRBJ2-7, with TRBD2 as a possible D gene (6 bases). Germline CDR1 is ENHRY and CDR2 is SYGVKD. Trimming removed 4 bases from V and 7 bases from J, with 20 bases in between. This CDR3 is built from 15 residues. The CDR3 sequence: CAISGEAQVYNEQYF. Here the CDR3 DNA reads TGTGCCATCAGTGGGGAGGCACAGGTATACAATGAGCAGTACTTC.

CDR3 DNA sequence: TGTGCCAGCAGCTTTCTCACCGGGACTAGCGGGGTCCCGCAGTATTTT. Translating it yields CASSFLTGTSGVPQYF. The chain is built from TRBV7-9 and TRBJ2-3; 13 nucleotides line up with TRBD2. The CDR3 sequence is 16 residues long. The junction had 10 bases not matched to a gene; V was cut back by 3 bases and J by 10 bases. The germline gives CDR1 SEHNR, CDR2 FQNEAQ (reference sequence).

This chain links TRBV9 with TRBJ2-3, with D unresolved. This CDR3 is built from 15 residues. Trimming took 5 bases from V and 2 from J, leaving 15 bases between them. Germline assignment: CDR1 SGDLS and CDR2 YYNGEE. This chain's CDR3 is CASSGGSFFTDTQYF. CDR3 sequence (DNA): TGTGCCAGCAGTGGTGGGTCCTTCTTCACAGATACGCAGTATTTT. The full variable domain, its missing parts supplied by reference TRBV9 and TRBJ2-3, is DSGVTQTPKHLITATGQRVTLRCSPRSGDLSVYWYQQSLDQGLQFLIQYYNGEERAKGNILERFSAQQFPDLHSELNLSSLELGDSALYFCASSGGSFFTDTQYFGPGTRLTVL.

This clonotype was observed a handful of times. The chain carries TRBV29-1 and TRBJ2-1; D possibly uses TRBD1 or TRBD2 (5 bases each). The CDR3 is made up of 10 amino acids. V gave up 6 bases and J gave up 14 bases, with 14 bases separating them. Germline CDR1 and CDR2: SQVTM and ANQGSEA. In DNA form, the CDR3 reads TGCAGCGTGTGGGGACCGCCGGAGTTCTTC. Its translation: CSVWGPPEFF.

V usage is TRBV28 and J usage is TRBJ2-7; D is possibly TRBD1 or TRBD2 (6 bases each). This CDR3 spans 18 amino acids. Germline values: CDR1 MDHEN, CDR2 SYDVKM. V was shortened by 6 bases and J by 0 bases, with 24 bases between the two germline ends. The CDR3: CASSTIGTMPGASYEQYF. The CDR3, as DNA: TGTGCCAGCAGCACCATTGGCACGATGCCGGGGGCCTCCTACGAGCAGTACTTC.